This T cell receptor beta chain appears in the sequencing data of a study of molecular identifiers for immune sequencing clone quantification. Many counts were recorded for this clonotype. In TCRdb, the PCR reads were re-called with MiXCR into one record per CDR3 protein. In the table there are approximately 590,000 distinct CDR3 sequences, about 25% of which are singletons. This receptor was identified in a human donor in good health. Some libraries in this study had Jurkat cell RNA spiked in. Sequences were obtained from naive CD8+ T cells from blood, with Jurkat cell RNA spiked in. Subset denoted: FACS-sorted CD8+CD4-CCR7+CD45RA+ naive T cells.

In DNA form, the CDR3 reads TGTGCCAGCAGCTTAGGCAGGGGGGTCTACGAGCAGTACTTC. Translated: CASSLGRGVYEQYF. The chain is built from TRBV13 and TRBJ2-7, with D maybe TRBD1 (7 bases). The CDR3 length is 14 residues. CDR1 is PRHDT and CDR2 is FYEKMQ in the germline V gene (reference sequence). V lost 0 bases and J 3 bases, leaving 9 bases between the germline ends.